This TCR beta chain stems from a study of spatial heterogeneity in lung cancer. Overall study: The donor group consisted of 55 to 85 patients who had untreated, early-stage non-small cell lung cancer. Of the blood samples, some were collected at disease recurrence, and first recurrence occurred at a median of around 360 days. Raw-read counts averaged over ten per unique TCR and UMI combination. Study observations and caveats: Detection of ubiquitous tumor TCRs in blood was higher at resection than follow-up.

This clonotype was counted ten times or more. Its antigen remains unknown. This beta chain turned up in a library designed for alpha chains; as an off-target read, its abundance says little. Germline V gene data show CDR1 as SGHDT and CDR2 as YYEEEE. Trimming removed 1 base from V and 2 bases from J, with 8 bases in between. This CDR3 is built from 14 residues. TCRdb called the 5' RACE reads again in MiXCR, with one record for every CDR3 protein. The table lists approximately 10,000 distinct CDR3 sequences, 3% to 4.5% of them singletons, with about 20% in the top ten. Time point denoted: blood taken at disease recurrence. Whole RNA was taken from tumor, nontumor lung or frozen PBMC; it was then sequenced unsorted.

The TCR comes from a female donor with early-stage non-small cell lung cancer. This chain joins TRBV5-6 and TRBJ2-3; perhaps TRBD2 as D (5 bases). Sequenced here: PBMCs, sampled at recurrence. CDR3 in amino acids: CASSLRGFTDTQYF. CDR3 in DNA: TGTGCCAGCAGCTTGAGAGGGTTCACAGATACGCAGTATTTT.